The text below deals with one T cell receptor beta chain. Its antigen is not known. The data were obtained in a study of blood T cells in healthy people across ages. Germline V lookup: CDR1 SGDLS, CDR2 YYNGEE. CDR3 length equals 15 residues. The use of a sample-barcoded 5' primer and a J-beta primer mix characterized a second PCR of 7 to 11 cycles. Each of the cDNA molecules was tagged by a template-switch adaptor with 12 random nucleotides. TCRdb ran MiXCR on the 5' RACE reads and lists one entry per CDR3 protein. The sample comprises over a million distinct CDR3 sequences, about 45% of which are singletons, and approximately 4% rests with the top ten. General study points: CMV status of donors was unknown, possibly confounding expanded clonotype changes.

Every donor contributed 7.5 to 10 milliliters of peripheral blood by blood draw. This sequence was found in a woman younger than 35 in good health. This chain connects TRBV9 to TRBJ2-1; D is undetermined. Matching the DNA end better, TRBJ2-7 makes the J call doubtful. Sequenced input: blood. The CDR3 is CASSADRGHYNEQYF. CDR3 sequence (DNA): TGTGCCAGCAGCGCCGACCGCGGCCACTACAATGAGCAGTACTTC.